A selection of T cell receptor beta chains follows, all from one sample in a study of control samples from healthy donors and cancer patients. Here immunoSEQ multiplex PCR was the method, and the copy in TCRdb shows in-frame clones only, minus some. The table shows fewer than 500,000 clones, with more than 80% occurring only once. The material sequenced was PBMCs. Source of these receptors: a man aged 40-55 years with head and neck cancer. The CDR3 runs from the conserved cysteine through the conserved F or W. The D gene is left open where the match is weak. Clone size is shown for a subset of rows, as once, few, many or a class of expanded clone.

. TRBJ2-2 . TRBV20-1 CSASGDPGELFF TGCAGTGCTAGTGGGGACCCCGGGGAGCTGTTTTTT
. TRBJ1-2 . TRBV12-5 CASGSGRGTATYGYTF TGTGCTAGTGGTTCGGGGCGAGGTACAGCAACCTATGGCTACACCTTC
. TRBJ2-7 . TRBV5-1 CASSQLQGSSYEQYF TGCGCCAGCAGTCAATTACAGGGTAGCTCCTACGAGCAGTACTTC
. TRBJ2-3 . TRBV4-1 CASSQGLQSTDTQYF TGCGCCAGCAGCCAAGGTTTGCAGAGCACAGATACGCAGTATTTT
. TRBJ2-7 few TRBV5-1 CASSLIADSYEQYF TGCGCCAGCAGCTTGATAGCGGACTCCTACGAGCAGTACTTC
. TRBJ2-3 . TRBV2 CASSEGEQDTQYF TGTGCCAGCAGTGAAGGCGAGCAGGATACGCAGTATTTT
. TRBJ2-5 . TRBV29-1 CSVVRGQETQYF TGCAGCGTTGTCAGGGGCCAAGAGACCCAGTACTTC
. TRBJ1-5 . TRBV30 CAWSSGGRNQPQHF TGTGCCTGGAGTTCCGGGGGGCGGAATCAGCCCCAGCATTTT
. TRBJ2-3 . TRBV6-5 CASIVRVGTDTQYF TGTGCCAGCATCGTCCGCGTCGGCACAGATACGCAGTATTTT
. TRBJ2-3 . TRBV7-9 CASSSGFYSDTQYF TGTGCCAGCAGCTCCGGATTCTACTCTGATACGCAGTATTTT
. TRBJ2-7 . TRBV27 CASRTGVREQYF TGTGCCAGCAGGACAGGAGTGCGCGAGCAGTACTTC
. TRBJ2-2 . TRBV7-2 CASSLSNGELFF TGTGCCAGCAGCTTAAGTAACGGGGAGCTGTTTTTT
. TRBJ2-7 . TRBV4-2 CASSLLTTYEQYF TGTGCCAGCAGCCTCCTCACCACCTACGAGCAGTACTTC
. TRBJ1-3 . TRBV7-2 CASSMDSGTGNTIYF TGTGCCAGCAGCATGGACAGTGGTACTGGAAACACCATATATTTT
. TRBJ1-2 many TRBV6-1 CASSEVMGQVSKGYTF TGTGCCAGCAGTGAAGTAATGGGGCAGGTCTCCAAGGGCTACACCTTC
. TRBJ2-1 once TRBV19 CASSIDSSPSYNEQFF TGTGCCAGTAGTATCGACAGTTCTCCCTCCTACAATGAGCAGTTCTTC
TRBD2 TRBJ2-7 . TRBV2 CASSEAPGGYEQYF TGTGCCAGCAGTGAAGCTCCGGGAGGCTACGAGCAGTACTTC
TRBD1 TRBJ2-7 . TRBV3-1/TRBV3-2 CASSRGLDEQYF TGTGCCAGCAGTAGGGGGCTCGACGAGCAGTACTTC
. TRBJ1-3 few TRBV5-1 CASSLTGSGNTIYF TGCGCCAGCAGCTTGACGGGGAGCGGAAACACCATATATTTT
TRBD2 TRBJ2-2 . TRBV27 CASSVGTSGSGELFF TGTGCCAGCAGTGTCGGGACTAGCGGGAGCGGGGAGCTGTTTTTT
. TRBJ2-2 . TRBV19 CASRQTGISNTGELFF TGTGCCAGTAGACAAACAGGGATTTCGAACACCGGGGAGCTGTTTTTT
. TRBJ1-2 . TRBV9 CASSVAPGRADYGYTF TGTGCCAGCAGCGTAGCCCCCGGACGGGCGGACTATGGCTACACCTTC
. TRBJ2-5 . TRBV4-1 CASSQGRLQGRQETQYF TGCGCCAGCAGCCAAGGAAGGCTCCAGGGAAGGCAAGAGACCCAGTACTTC
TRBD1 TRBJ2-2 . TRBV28 CASSRDRVRTGELFF TGTGCCAGCAGCCGGGACAGGGTGAGGACCGGGGAGCTGTTTTTT
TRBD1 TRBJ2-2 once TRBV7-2 CASSLSRTGYTGELFF TGTGCCAGCAGCCTGTCGCGGACAGGGTACACCGGGGAGCTGTTTTTT
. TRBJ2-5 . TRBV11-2 CASSSNRVVETQYF TGTGCCAGCAGCTCGAACAGGGTTGTTGAGACCCAGTACTTC
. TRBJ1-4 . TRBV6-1 CASSEGLVRGSANEKLFF TGTGCCAGCAGTGAAGGCTTAGTAAGGGGGTCGGCTAATGAAAAACTGTTTTTT
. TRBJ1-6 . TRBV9 CASSADSLKNSPLHF TGTGCCAGCAGCGCGGACAGTCTAAAGAATTCACCCCTCCACTTT
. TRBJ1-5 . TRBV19 CASSIGVNQPQHF TGTGCCAGTAGTATAGGTGTAAATCAGCCCCAGCATTTT
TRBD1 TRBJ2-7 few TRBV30 CAWSVFGTGWSTTYEQYF TGTGCCTGGAGTGTTTTCGGGACAGGATGGTCAACCACCTACGAGCAGTACTTC
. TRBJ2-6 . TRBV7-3 CASSRGGEAGANVLTF TGTGCCAGCAGCCGCGGAGGGGAGGCTGGGGCCAACGTCCTGACTTTC
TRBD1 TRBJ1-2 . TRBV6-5 CASSLDRGHLGYTF TGTGCCAGCAGTTTGGACAGGGGGCATCTTGGCTACACCTTC
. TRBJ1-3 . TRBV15 CATSRVAGGNTIYF TGTGCCACCAGCAGAGTCGCAGGGGGAAACACCATATATTTT
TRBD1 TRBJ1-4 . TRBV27 CASQGAGEKLFF TGTGCCAGCCAGGGGGCGGGGGAAAAACTGTTTTTT
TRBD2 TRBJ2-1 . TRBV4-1 CASSRALAGGHTSDNEQFF TGCGCCAGCAGCCGAGCACTAGCGGGGGGACACACCTCCGACAATGAGCAGTTCTTC
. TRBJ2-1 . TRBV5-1 CASSLVGEYGEQFF TGCGCCAGCAGCTTGGTTGGGGAATATGGTGAGCAGTTCTTC
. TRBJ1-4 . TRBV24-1 CATSLPPNEKLFF TGTGCCACCAGCCTCCCCCCTAATGAAAAACTGTTTTTT
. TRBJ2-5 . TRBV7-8 CASSNYQETQYF TGTGCCAGCAGCAACTACCAAGAGACCCAGTACTTC
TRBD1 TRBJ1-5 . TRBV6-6 CASTLQGGQPQHF TGTGCCAGCACCCTACAGGGGGGTCAGCCCCAGCATTTT
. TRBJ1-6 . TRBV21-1 CASSKEGGFYGSPLHF TGTGCCAGCAGCAAAGAGGGCGGCTTCTACGGATCACCCCTCCACTTT
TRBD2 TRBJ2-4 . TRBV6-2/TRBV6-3 CASSQLAGGLFDIQYF TGTGCCAGCAGCCAACTAGCGGGGGGGCTCTTTGACATTCAGTACTTC
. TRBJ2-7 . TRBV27 CASGEGLPEQYF TGTGCCAGCGGCGAGGGACTCCCCGAGCAGTACTTC
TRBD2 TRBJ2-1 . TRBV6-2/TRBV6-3 CASSYSWGTINNEQFF TGTGCCAGCAGTTACTCTTGGGGGACTATCAACAATGAGCAGTTCTTC
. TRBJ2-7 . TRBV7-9 CASSTPDRLYEQYF TGTGCCAGCAGTACGCCCGACAGACTGTACGAGCAGTACTTC